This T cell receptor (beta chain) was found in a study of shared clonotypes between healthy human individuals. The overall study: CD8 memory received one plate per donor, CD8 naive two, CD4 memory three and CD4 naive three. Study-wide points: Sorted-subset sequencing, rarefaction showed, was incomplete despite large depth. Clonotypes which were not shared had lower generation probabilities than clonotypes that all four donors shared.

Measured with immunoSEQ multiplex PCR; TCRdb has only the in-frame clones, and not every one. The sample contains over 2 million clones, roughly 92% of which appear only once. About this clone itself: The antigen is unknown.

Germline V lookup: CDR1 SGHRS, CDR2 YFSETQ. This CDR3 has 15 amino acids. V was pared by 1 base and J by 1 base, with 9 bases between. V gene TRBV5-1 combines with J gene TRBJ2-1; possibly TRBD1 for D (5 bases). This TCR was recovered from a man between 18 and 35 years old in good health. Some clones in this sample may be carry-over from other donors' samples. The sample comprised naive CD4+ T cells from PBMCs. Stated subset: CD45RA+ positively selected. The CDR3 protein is CASSLIRTSYNEQFF. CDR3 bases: TGCGCCAGCAGCTTGATTCGGACATCCTACAATGAGCAGTTCTTC.